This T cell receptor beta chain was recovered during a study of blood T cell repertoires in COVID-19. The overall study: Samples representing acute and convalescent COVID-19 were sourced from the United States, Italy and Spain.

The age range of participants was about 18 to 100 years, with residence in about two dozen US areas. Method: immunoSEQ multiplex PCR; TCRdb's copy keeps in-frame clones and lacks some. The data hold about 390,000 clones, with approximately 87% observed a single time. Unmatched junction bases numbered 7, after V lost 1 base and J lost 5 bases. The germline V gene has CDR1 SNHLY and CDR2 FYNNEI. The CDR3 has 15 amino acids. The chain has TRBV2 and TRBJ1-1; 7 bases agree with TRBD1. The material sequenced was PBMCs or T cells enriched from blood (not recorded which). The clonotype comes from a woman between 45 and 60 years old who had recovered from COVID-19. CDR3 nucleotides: TGTGCCAGCAGTGAAGACACAGGGGCAGGAACTGAAGCTTTCTTT. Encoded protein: CASSEDTGAGTEAFF. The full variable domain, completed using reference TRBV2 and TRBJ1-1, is EPEVTQTPSHQVTQMGQEVILRCVPISNHLYFYWYRQILGQKVEFLVSFYNNEISEKSEIFDDQFSVERPDGSNFTLKIRSTKLEDSAMYFCASSEDTGAGTEAFFGQGTRLTVV.